The entry below describes one T cell receptor (beta chain). These data come from a study of TIL therapy for anti-PD-1-resistant metastatic lung cancer. Turning to the study itself: Half of patients were current or former smokers.

The immunoSEQ assay was v3. The repertoire was sequenced with immunoSEQ multiplex PCR; TCRdb's copy has only in-frame clones and lacks some. The sample shows tens of thousands of clones, 63% of them seen only once. Time point indicated: pre-treatment sample, taken before nivolumab and TIL therapy. The tumor samples were excised metastases, mostly pleural nodules or supraclavicular lymph nodes. CDR1 and CDR2 (germline): SQVTM, ANQGSEA. CDR3 size: 14 residues. V lost 8 bases to trimming and J lost 9 bases, with 23 bases between them. The source of this sequence is a woman aged 30 to 85 with non-small cell lung cancer. The chain carries TRBV29-1 and TRBJ2-1; D perhaps matches TRBD1 (6 bases). This material consisted of tumor tissue, taken at baseline. CDR3: CSFYAGQRSGEQFF. The CDR3 DNA is TGCAGCTTCTACGCCGGACAGCGTAGTGGTGAGCAGTTCTTC.